The 5 T cell receptor beta chains in this list originate from one sample, sequenced in a study of early T cells in non-severe SARS-CoV-2 infection. MiXCR, run by TCRdb on the 5' RACE reads, gives a single entry per CDR3 protein. The data contain fewer than 35,000 distinct CDR3 sequences, 5.7% of them seen just once; the ten biggest clones take up approximately 5.8%. The sample comprised whole blood. The receptors here all came from an adult who was a healthcare worker with PCR-confirmed SARS-CoV-2 infection or an uninfected control (not recorded which).

A few counts support this clonotype. The chain joins TRBV18 to TRBJ2-5, with 13 bases matching TRBD2. Germline values: CDR1 KGHSH, CDR2 LQKENI. The CDR3 runs to 17 residues. V shed 2 bases, J shed 1 base, and the junction held 4 bases outside the gene matches. The CDR3 region has the DNA TGTGCCAGCTCACCAAGGACTAGCGGGAGACCCCAAGAGACCCAGTACTTC. Residues: CASSPRTSGRPQETQYF.

This chain's CDR3 is CASSWEPRPQETQYF. CDR3 DNA: TGTGCCAGCAGCTGGGAGCCACGACCTCAAGAGACCCAGTACTTC. This rearrangement joins TRBV5-4 to TRBJ2-5; TRBD2 is a possible D gene (5 bases). Germline V gene data show CDR1 as SGHNT and CDR2 as YYREEE (reference sequence). V was pared by 3 bases and J by 2 bases, with 14 bases between. The CDR3 has 15 residues.

In its sample, this clonotype was seen many times. CDR3 region: CRESVGADTQYF. The CDR3 bases are TGTCGGGAGTCGGTTGGGGCAGATACGCAGTATTTT. The rearrangement joins TRBV7-7 to TRBJ2-3, with D perhaps matching TRBD2 (6 bases). The CDR3 extends over 12 amino acids. Germline loops: CDR1 SSHAT, CDR2 FNYEAQ (reference sequence).

This clonotype has more than one count but fewer than ten. As DNA, the CDR3 is TGTGCCTGGAGCACGGGACAGTTCAATCAGCCCCAGCATTTT. It encodes CAWSTGQFNQPQHF. The V and J genes are TRBV30 and TRBJ1-5, with 7 bases that match TRBD1. Trimming took 3 bases from V and 3 from J; bases not matched to a gene: 5. The CDR3 covers 14 residues. From germline, CDR1 is GTSNPN and CDR2 SVGIG (reference sequence).

This clonotype was seen more than once but under ten times. The CDR3 loop reads CSARGLDNTGELFF. DNA of the CDR3: TGCAGTGCTAGGGGACTAGATAACACCGGGGAGCTGTTTTTT. This chain connects TRBV20-1 to TRBJ2-2; 8 bases are shared with TRBD2. V dropped 3 bases and J dropped 2; count of bases not matched to a gene: 2. The CDR3 length is 14 residues. Germline lookup yields CDR1 DFQATT and CDR2 SNEGSKA (reference sequence).